This is a list of T cell receptor beta chains from one sample in a study of T cells in narcolepsy. Here immunoSEQ multiplex PCR was the method, and the copy in TCRdb shows in-frame clones only, minus some. This sample yields around 25,000 clones, of which roughly 86% are seen a single time; around 1% belongs to the top ten. Material: memory (CD45RA-) CD4+ T cells from blood. Receptors originate from a human donor in good health. Each CDR3 is given with its conserved first and last residue. Fields, in order: V gene, D gene, clone size, J gene, CDR3 length, CDR3 protein, CDR3 DNA. D genes are given only for firm matches. Clone size, where shown, is once, few, many, or a class for clones that have expanded.

v_gene: TRBV7-2; d_gene: TRBD2; abundance: -; j_gene: TRBJ2-2; len: 16; CDR3aa: CASSGIAGGWTGELFF; CDR3nt: TGTGCCAGCAGCGGCATAGCGGGAGGGTGGACCGGGGAGCTGTTTTTT
v_gene: TRBV7-8; d_gene: -; abundance: -; j_gene: TRBJ1-1; len: 16; CDR3aa: CASSLDRWRPHTEAFF; CDR3nt: TGTGCCAGCAGCTTAGATCGCTGGCGACCCCACACTGAAGCTTTCTTT
v_gene: TRBV2; d_gene: -; abundance: few; j_gene: TRBJ2-7; len: 12; CDR3aa: CASNRQLYEQYF; CDR3nt: TGTGCCAGCAATAGACAGCTTTACGAGCAGTACTTC
v_gene: TRBV18; d_gene: -; abundance: -; j_gene: TRBJ2-3; len: 16; CDR3aa: CASSDDRGDWTDTQYF; CDR3nt: TGTGCCAGCTCAGATGACAGAGGTGATTGGACAGATACGCAGTATTTT
v_gene: TRBV30; d_gene: -; abundance: -; j_gene: TRBJ1-3; len: 12; CDR3aa: CAWTGSGNTIYF; CDR3nt: TGTGCCTGGACAGGGTCTGGAAACACCATATATTTT
v_gene: TRBV11-2; d_gene: -; abundance: -; j_gene: TRBJ1-1; len: 13; CDR3aa: CASSLDLRTEAFF; CDR3nt: TGTGCCAGCAGCTTAGATCTGAGGACTGAAGCTTTCTTT
v_gene: TRBV10-3; d_gene: TRBD2; abundance: -; j_gene: TRBJ2-7; len: 15; CDR3aa: CAIRPSGRASYEQYF; CDR3nt: TGTGCCATCAGACCCAGCGGGAGGGCCTCCTACGAGCAGTACTTC
v_gene: TRBV9; d_gene: -; abundance: once; j_gene: TRBJ1-6; len: 14; CDR3aa: CASSEQAADSPLHF; CDR3nt: TGTGCCAGCAGTGAACAGGCGGCGGATTCACCCCTCCACTTT
v_gene: TRBV10-3; d_gene: -; abundance: -; j_gene: TRBJ2-7; len: 12; CDR3aa: CAVRTLLYEQYF; CDR3nt: TGTGCCGTTCGGACCCTCCTCTACGAGCAGTACTTC
v_gene: TRBV6-1; d_gene: TRBD1; abundance: -; j_gene: TRBJ2-5; len: 16; CDR3aa: CASSGGLSTGLETQYF; CDR3nt: TGTGCCAGCAGTGGGGGCCTATCGACAGGGCTAGAGACCCAGTACTTC
v_gene: TRBV4-1; d_gene: TRBD1; abundance: -; j_gene: TRBJ2-2; len: 16; CDR3aa: CASSQETGVSTGELFF; CDR3nt: TGCGCCAGCAGCCAAGAGACAGGGGTTAGCACCGGGGAGCTGTTTTTT
v_gene: TRBV5-4; d_gene: -; abundance: -; j_gene: TRBJ2-1; len: 13; CDR3aa: CASSPPGYNEQFF; CDR3nt: TGTGCCAGCAGCCCGCCAGGGTACAATGAGCAGTTCTTC
v_gene: TRBV19; d_gene: -; abundance: -; j_gene: TRBJ1-6; len: 14; CDR3aa: CASSAGEVRSPLHF; CDR3nt: TGTGCCAGTAGTGCCGGGGAAGTCCGTTCACCCCTCCACTTT
v_gene: TRBV28; d_gene: TRBD1; abundance: -; j_gene: TRBJ2-7; len: 15; CDR3aa: CASSLPDRGLYEQYF; CDR3nt: TGTGCCAGCAGTTTGCCGGACAGGGGGCTTTACGAGCAGTACTTC
v_gene: TRBV19; d_gene: TRBD1; abundance: -; j_gene: TRBJ1-1; len: 15; CDR3aa: CASSIAPGGRTEAFF; CDR3nt: TGTGCCAGTAGTATAGCTCCAGGGGGGAGGACTGAAGCTTTCTTT
v_gene: TRBV18; d_gene: TRBD2; abundance: -; j_gene: TRBJ2-1; len: 16; CDR3aa: CASSPPWTSGPNEQFF; CDR3nt: TGTGCCAGCTCACCACCATGGACTAGCGGGCCTAATGAGCAGTTCTTC
v_gene: TRBV4-2; d_gene: -; abundance: -; j_gene: TRBJ2-1; len: 16; CDR3aa: CASSPSQGGSYNEQFF; CDR3nt: TGTGCCAGCAGCCCTTCCCAGGGGGGGTCCTACAATGAGCAGTTCTTC
v_gene: TRBV7-9; d_gene: TRBD1; abundance: -; j_gene: TRBJ2-2; len: 14; CDR3aa: CASSRGQGAGELFF; CDR3nt: TGTGCCAGCAGCAGGGGACAGGGGGCCGGGGAGCTGTTTTTT
v_gene: TRBV7-9; d_gene: TRBD1; abundance: few; j_gene: TRBJ2-7; len: 13; CDR3aa: CAGAGGQGYEQYF; CDR3nt: TGTGCCGGGGCGGGGGGACAGGGGTACGAGCAGTACTTC
v_gene: TRBV29-1; d_gene: TRBD1; abundance: once; j_gene: TRBJ2-2; len: 14; CDR3aa: CSVGGQGGTGELFF; CDR3nt: TGCAGCGTTGGGGGACAGGGCGGAACCGGGGAGCTGTTTTTT
v_gene: TRBV15; d_gene: -; abundance: -; j_gene: TRBJ2-3; len: 14; CDR3aa: CATSRSTSTDTQYF; CDR3nt: TGTGCCACCAGCAGATCGACTAGCACAGATACGCAGTATTTT
v_gene: TRBV27; d_gene: TRBD2; abundance: -; j_gene: TRBJ2-3; len: 17; CDR3aa: CASSSGGTSGRTDTQYF; CDR3nt: TGTGCCAGCAGTTCCGGAGGGACTAGCGGGAGAACAGATACGCAGTATTTT
v_gene: TRBV2; d_gene: TRBD1; abundance: -; j_gene: TRBJ1-1; len: 11; CDR3aa: CATRRDREAFF; CDR3nt: TGTGCCACCCGTCGGGACAGAGAAGCTTTCTTT
v_gene: TRBV29-1; d_gene: -; abundance: few; j_gene: TRBJ1-2; len: 13; CDR3aa: CSVGGGANYGYTF; CDR3nt: TGCAGCGTCGGTGGGGGTGCTAACTATGGCTACACCTTC
v_gene: TRBV14; d_gene: -; abundance: -; j_gene: TRBJ2-1; len: 18; CDR3aa: CASSQDKGGLAVYNEQFF; CDR3nt: TGTGCCAGCAGCCAAGATAAGGGGGGGCTAGCCGTCTACAATGAGCAGTTCTTC
v_gene: TRBV27; d_gene: -; abundance: -; j_gene: TRBJ2-2; len: 15; CDR3aa: CASSLWQGNTGELFF; CDR3nt: TGTGCCAGCAGTTTATGGCAGGGGAACACCGGGGAGCTGTTTTTT
v_gene: TRBV10-3; d_gene: -; abundance: -; j_gene: TRBJ1-1; len: 11; CDR3aa: CASSEFLAAFF; CDR3nt: TGTGCCAGCAGTGAGTTCCTAGCGGCTTTCTTT
v_gene: TRBV2; d_gene: -; abundance: few; j_gene: TRBJ2-1; len: 12; CDR3aa: CASSPGVDEQFF; CDR3nt: TGTGCCAGCAGCCCAGGGGTAGATGAGCAGTTCTTC
v_gene: TRBV5-6; d_gene: -; abundance: -; j_gene: TRBJ2-7; len: 14; CDR3aa: CASSSGTGTYEQYF; CDR3nt: TGTGCCAGCAGCTCCGGGACCGGAACCTACGAGCAGTACTTC
v_gene: TRBV5-1; d_gene: TRBD2; abundance: -; j_gene: TRBJ2-1; len: 14; CDR3aa: CASSQGLARNEQFF; CDR3nt: TGCGCCAGCAGCCAGGGACTAGCGCGCAATGAGCAGTTCTTC
v_gene: TRBV6-1; d_gene: TRBD1; abundance: -; j_gene: TRBJ1-2; len: 15; CDR3aa: CASSESGQGFRGYTF; CDR3nt: TGTGCCAGCAGTGAATCGGGACAGGGATTCCGTGGCTACACCTTC
v_gene: TRBV2; d_gene: -; abundance: -; j_gene: TRBJ2-6; len: 12; CDR3aa: CASTQGANVLTF; CDR3nt: TGTGCCAGCACTCAGGGGGCCAACGTCCTGACTTTC
v_gene: TRBV9; d_gene: TRBD2; abundance: -; j_gene: TRBJ2-3; len: 16; CDR3aa: CASSRLAGMSTDTQYF; CDR3nt: TGTGCCAGCAGTCGACTAGCGGGGATGAGCACAGATACGCAGTATTTT
v_gene: TRBV10-3; d_gene: TRBD1; abundance: few; j_gene: TRBJ1-2; len: 13; CDR3aa: CAVSRQGDYGYTF; CDR3nt: TGTGCCGTATCTAGACAGGGCGACTATGGCTACACCTTC
v_gene: TRBV19; d_gene: -; abundance: -; j_gene: TRBJ2-2; len: 14; CDR3aa: CASRRGGGTGELFF; CDR3nt: TGTGCCAGTAGGAGGGGCGGAGGCACCGGGGAGCTGTTTTTT
v_gene: TRBV6-1; d_gene: -; abundance: few; j_gene: TRBJ1-5; len: 15; CDR3aa: CASSEGPGHNQPQHF; CDR3nt: TGTGCCAGCAGTGAAGGTCCAGGCCATAATCAGCCCCAGCATTTT
v_gene: TRBV6-5; d_gene: -; abundance: -; j_gene: TRBJ1-1; len: 12; CDR3aa: CASTLLNTEAFF; CDR3nt: TGTGCCAGCACCCTGCTTAACACTGAAGCTTTCTTT
v_gene: TRBV10-3; d_gene: -; abundance: -; j_gene: TRBJ2-2; len: 11; CDR3aa: CAISETGELFF; CDR3nt: TGTGCCATCAGTGAAACCGGGGAGCTGTTTTTT
v_gene: TRBV19; d_gene: TRBD1; abundance: -; j_gene: TRBJ1-2; len: 14; CDR3aa: CASSPPTGNYGYTF; CDR3nt: TGTGCCAGTAGTCCGCCGACAGGGAACTATGGCTACACCTTC
v_gene: TRBV29-1; d_gene: TRBD2; abundance: -; j_gene: TRBJ2-1; len: 14; CDR3aa: CSVTPLAGVYEQFF; CDR3nt: TGCAGCGTTACTCCCCTAGCGGGAGTTTACGAGCAGTTCTTC
v_gene: TRBV5-5; d_gene: TRBD1; abundance: -; j_gene: TRBJ1-6; len: 17; CDR3aa: CASSLVGQGAGNSPLHF; CDR3nt: TGTGCCAGCAGCTTGGTGGGACAGGGGGCCGGTAATTCACCCCTCCACTTT
v_gene: TRBV4-1; d_gene: -; abundance: -; j_gene: TRBJ2-5; len: 14; CDR3aa: CASSQTLLQETQYF; CDR3nt: TGCGCCAGCAGCCAGACACTTTTGCAAGAGACCCAGTACTTC
v_gene: TRBV4-3; d_gene: TRBD1; abundance: -; j_gene: TRBJ2-5; len: 16; CDR3aa: CASSQSGQAWGETQYF; CDR3nt: TGCGCCAGCAGCCAGAGTGGACAGGCCTGGGGGGAGACCCAGTACTTC
v_gene: TRBV5-1; d_gene: TRBD1; abundance: -; j_gene: TRBJ2-1; len: 15; CDR3aa: CASSRQGGEYNEQFF; CDR3nt: TGCGCCAGCAGCAGACAGGGTGGAGAATACAATGAGCAGTTCTTC
v_gene: TRBV19; d_gene: -; abundance: -; j_gene: TRBJ2-3; len: 15; CDR3aa: CASSSGGVEGDTQYF; CDR3nt: TGTGCCAGTAGCTCGGGCGGGGTAGAGGGAGATACGCAGTATTTT
v_gene: TRBV12-2; d_gene: -; abundance: once; j_gene: TRBJ1-5; len: 19; CDR3aa: CASRTGADSRPYSNQPQHF; CDR3nt: TGTGCAAGTCGCACGGGGGCGGACAGCCGGCCATATAGCAATCAGCCCCAGCATTTT
v_gene: TRBV5-4; d_gene: -; abundance: -; j_gene: TRBJ2-7; len: 17; CDR3aa: CASSFRRSEGFLHEQYF; CDR3nt: TGTGCCAGCAGCTTCCGCCGCTCGGAGGGCTTTTTACACGAGCAGTACTTC
v_gene: TRBV29-1; d_gene: -; abundance: -; j_gene: TRBJ1-1; len: 13; CDR3aa: CSVASQGDTEAFF; CDR3nt: TGCAGCGTTGCCTCACAGGGAGACACTGAAGCTTTCTTT
v_gene: TRBV6-6; d_gene: TRBD1; abundance: -; j_gene: TRBJ1-1; len: 12; CDR3aa: CASSFRDSAAFF; CDR3nt: TGTGCCAGCAGTTTCCGGGACAGTGCCGCTTTCTTT
v_gene: TRBV5-4; d_gene: -; abundance: -; j_gene: TRBJ2-3; len: 14; CDR3aa: CASSLSLATDTQYF; CDR3nt: TGTGCCAGCAGCTTAAGCTTGGCCACAGATACGCAGTATTTT
v_gene: TRBV12-1; d_gene: -; abundance: once; j_gene: TRBJ2-6; len: 18; CDR3aa: CASSLIQTTSSGANVLTF; CDR3nt: TGTGCCAGCAGCTTAATCCAGACTACTTCCTCTGGGGCCAACGTCCTGACTTTC
v_gene: TRBV6-1; d_gene: -; abundance: -; j_gene: TRBJ1-2; len: 13; CDR3aa: CASSEDGNYGYTF; CDR3nt: TGTGCCAGCAGTGAAGACGGTAACTATGGCTACACCTTC
v_gene: TRBV9; d_gene: -; abundance: -; j_gene: TRBJ1-3; len: 15; CDR3aa: CASSVGNGGGNTIYF; CDR3nt: TGTGCCAGCAGCGTAGGGAATGGCGGCGGAAACACCATATATTTT
v_gene: TRBV9; d_gene: TRBD2; abundance: few; j_gene: TRBJ2-2; len: 16; CDR3aa: CASSLRGTTHTGELFF; CDR3nt: TGTGCCAGCAGCCTGAGAGGGACTACCCACACCGGGGAGCTGTTTTTT
v_gene: TRBV28; d_gene: -; abundance: -; j_gene: TRBJ1-3; len: 13; CDR3aa: CASSPGRGNTIYF; CDR3nt: TGTGCCAGCAGTCCGGGGAGGGGAAACACCATATATTTT
v_gene: TRBV6-6; d_gene: TRBD2; abundance: -; j_gene: TRBJ2-3; len: 14; CDR3aa: CASSLGRDTDTQYF; CDR3nt: TGTGCCAGCAGCCTAGGGAGGGACACAGATACGCAGTATTTT
v_gene: TRBV9; d_gene: TRBD2; abundance: once; j_gene: TRBJ2-1; len: 15; CDR3aa: CASSVRTSRNNEQFF; CDR3nt: TGTGCCAGCAGCGTACGGACTAGCAGAAACAATGAGCAGTTCTTC
v_gene: TRBV5-1; d_gene: -; abundance: -; j_gene: TRBJ2-2; len: 15; CDR3aa: CASSPRGAGTGELFF; CDR3nt: TGCGCCAGCAGCCCCAGGGGGGCGGGCACCGGGGAGCTGTTTTTT
v_gene: TRBV11-2; d_gene: -; abundance: -; j_gene: TRBJ2-3; len: 15; CDR3aa: CASSLDSGETDTQYF; CDR3nt: TGTGCCAGCAGCTTAGATTCTGGGGAGACAGATACGCAGTATTTT